This entry lists 7 T cell receptor beta chains sequenced from one sample in a study of CD4 T cells in relation to SARS-CoV-2 and coronaviruses. Assay: immunoSEQ multiplex PCR; the TCRdb copy retains only in-frame clones and omits some. The table records 15,000 to 20,000 clones, about 80% of them present only once. CD4+ T cells from unexposed donors were obtained before the COVID-19 pandemic (2011-2018). After approximately ten days of culture, CD4+ T cells were isolated. These receptors lack a known antigen. The sample comprised CD4+ T cells from PBMCs, cultured in vitro. These receptors originate from a human donor in good health.

This chain uses TRBV2 with TRBJ1-5, with TRBD1 identical over 7 bases. This CDR3 is built from 16 residues. The germline CDR1 and CDR2 sequences are SNHLY and FYNNEI. With 5 bases clipped from V and 1 base from J, the junction kept 8 bases outside the gene matches. The CDR3 nucleotides read TGTGCCAGCAGTAGCAGGACAGGTGGAAGCAATCAGCCCCAGCATTTT. Amino acids: CASSSRTGGSNQPQHF.

This chain joins TRBV5-4 and TRBJ1-1; the match to TRBD1 covers 8 bases. CDR3 length: 15 amino acids. After removal of 4 bases from V and 0 bases from J, the junction contained 5 bases not matched to a gene. Germline CDR1 and CDR2: SGHNT and YYREEE (reference sequence). The CDR3 coding sequence is TGTGCCAGCAGCCTGAGACAGGGGTTGAACACTGAAGCTTTCTTT. It encodes CASSLRQGLNTEAFF.

This chain links TRBV28 with TRBJ1-5; D remains ambiguous. The V gene's germline CDR1 is MDHEN and CDR2 SYDVKM. CDR3 length equals 12 residues. Trimming stripped 4 bases from V and 3 bases from J, with 4 bases between. The CDR3 bases are TGTGCCAGCAGTTCGAACAATCAGCCCCAGCATTTT. Encoded protein: CASSSNNQPQHF.

V and J are TRBV7-8 and TRBJ2-2; maybe TRBD2 (5 bases). The CDR3 runs to 17 residues. Deletions cut 0 bases from V and 1 base from J, with 12 bases between. Germline V gene sequence: CDR1 SGHVS, CDR2 FQNEAQ. The CDR3 DNA is TGTGCCAGCAGCTTAGCAACTAGATCTCGGAACACCGGGGAGCTGTTTTTT. Protein sequence: CASSLATRSRNTGELFF.

The chain has TRBV5-4 and TRBJ2-7; D remains ambiguous. Trimming took off 4 bases at V and 4 bases at J, with 18 bases between the two ends. This CDR3 is 15 amino acids long. Germline-derived CDR1 and CDR2 are SGHNT and YYREEE (reference sequence). CDR3 nucleotides: TGTGCCAGCAGCCAACCCGGGTTAGGTGGTTACGAGCAGTACTTC. Translation gives CASSQPGLGGYEQYF.

The chain carries TRBV5-1 and TRBJ1-1, with a weak D call TRBD1 (6 bases). This CDR3 contains 16 residues. Germline CDR1 SGHRS, CDR2 YFSETQ. Between the trimmed V and J ends, which lost 0 bases and 4 bases, there was a span of 16 bases. The CDR3 DNA is TGCGCCAGCAGCTTGGACAGGGAGGTGGTGGGCACTGAAGCTTTCTTT. This gives the protein CASSLDREVVGTEAFF. Full variable domain (remainder filled in from reference TRBV5-1 and TRBJ1-1): KAGVTQTPRYLIKTRGQQVTLSCSPISGHRSVSWYQQTPGQGLQFLFEYFSETQRNKGNFPGRFSGRQFSNSRSEMNVSTLELGDSALYLCASSLDREVVGTEAFFGQGTRLTVV.

The chain is built from TRBV5-1 and TRBJ1-6; the D gene is possibly TRBD1 (6 bases). Trimming took 0 bases from V and 8 from J, leaving 9 bases between them. The germline gives CDR1 SGHRS, CDR2 YFSETQ. CDR3 length equals 14 residues. The CDR3 coding sequence is TGCGCCAGCAGCTTGGGAGGGGGAGATTCACCCCTCCACTTT. Residues: CASSLGGGDSPLHF.